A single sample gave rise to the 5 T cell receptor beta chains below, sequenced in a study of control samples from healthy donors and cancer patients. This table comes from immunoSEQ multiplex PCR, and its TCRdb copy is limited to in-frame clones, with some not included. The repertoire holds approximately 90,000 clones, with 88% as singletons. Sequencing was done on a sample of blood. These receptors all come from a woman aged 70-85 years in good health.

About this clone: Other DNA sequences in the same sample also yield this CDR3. The CDR3 DNA reads as TGTGCCTGGAGTGTAGGTAGCGGGGCTTACAATGAGCAGTTCTTC. Translated: CAWSVGSGAYNEQFF. The chain couples TRBV30 to TRBJ2-1, with 8 bases identical to TRBD2. Germline V lookup: CDR1 GTSNPN, CDR2 SVGIG (reference sequence). The CDR3 runs 15 residues. Losses at the gene ends were 0 bases for V and 4 bases for J; bases not matched to a gene: 5.

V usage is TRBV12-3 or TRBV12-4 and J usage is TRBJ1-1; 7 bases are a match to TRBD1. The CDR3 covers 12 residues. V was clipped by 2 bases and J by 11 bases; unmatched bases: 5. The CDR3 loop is CASSLLVGGAFF. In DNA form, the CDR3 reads TGTGCCAGCAGTTTATTAGTAGGGGGCGCTTTCTTT.

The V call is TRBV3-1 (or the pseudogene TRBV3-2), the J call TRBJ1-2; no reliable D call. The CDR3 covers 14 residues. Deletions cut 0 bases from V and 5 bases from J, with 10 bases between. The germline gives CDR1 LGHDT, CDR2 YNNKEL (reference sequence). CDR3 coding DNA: TGTGCCAGCAGCCAAGATCATGCCTCTTATGGCTACACCTTC. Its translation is CASSQDHASYGYTF.

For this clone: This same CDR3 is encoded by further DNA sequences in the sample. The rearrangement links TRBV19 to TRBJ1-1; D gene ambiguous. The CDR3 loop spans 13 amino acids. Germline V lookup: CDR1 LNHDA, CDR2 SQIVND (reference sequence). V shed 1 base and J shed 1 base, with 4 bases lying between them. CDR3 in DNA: TGTGCCAGTAGTATAGGCGGGAACACTGAAGCTTTCTTT. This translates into CASSIGGNTEAFF.

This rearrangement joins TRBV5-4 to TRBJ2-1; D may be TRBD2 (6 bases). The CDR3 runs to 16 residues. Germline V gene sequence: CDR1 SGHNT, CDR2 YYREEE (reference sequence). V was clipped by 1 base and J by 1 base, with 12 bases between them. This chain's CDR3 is CASSLQFGTSYNEQFF. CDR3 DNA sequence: TGTGCCAGCAGCTTGCAATTTGGGACTTCCTACAATGAGCAGTTCTTC. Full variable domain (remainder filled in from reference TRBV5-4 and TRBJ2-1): ETGVTQSPTHLIKTRGQQVTLRCSSQSGHNTVSWYQQALGQGPQFIFQYYREEENGRGNFPPRFSGLQFPNYSSELNVNALELDDSALYLCASSLQFGTSYNEQFFGPGTRLTVL.